The 30 T cell receptor beta chains below come from one sample, sequenced in a study of blood T cell repertoires in COVID-19. Profiling relied on immunoSEQ multiplex PCR, and the TCRdb table lists in-frame clones only, not all of them. The data show under 85,000 clones, roughly 85% seen once. Sequencing used peripheral blood. The source is a woman aged 80 or over with active or convalescent COVID-19.

The V call is TRBV18, the J call TRBJ1-2; D perhaps matches TRBD1 (5 bases). Germline V gene data show CDR1 as KGHSH and CDR2 as LQKENI. Trimming pared 3 bases from V and 4 bases from J, leaving 9 bases between. This CDR3 spans 13 amino acids. The CDR3 sequence is CASSPRQSYGYTF. The CDR3 DNA sequence: TGTGCCAGCTCACCGAGACAGTCCTATGGCTACACCTTC.

V gene TRBV19 combines with J gene TRBJ2-5; 7 bases match TRBD2. The CDR3 covers 13 residues. V was clipped by 5 bases and J by 4 bases; unmatched bases: 4. Per germline, CDR1 LNHDA and CDR2 SQIVND (reference sequence). The CDR3 DNA reads TGTGCCAGTAGTGCGGGACTATCAGAGACCCAGTACTTC. Its protein is CASSAGLSETQYF.

This chain links TRBV19 with TRBJ2-1; 13 bases match TRBD2. Looked up from germline, CDR1 is LNHDA and CDR2 is SQIVND (reference sequence). V was pared by 4 bases and J by 3 bases, with 0 bases of the junction left unmatched. The CDR3 is 15 amino acids. Here the CDR3 reads CASSRTSGGYNEQFF. CDR3 nucleotide sequence: TGTGCCAGTAGTAGGACTAGCGGGGGCTACAATGAGCAGTTCTTC. Together with reference TRBV19 and TRBJ2-1, the CDR3 gives the full variable domain: DGGITQSPKYLFRKEGQNVTLSCEQNLNHDAMYWYRQDPGQGLRLIYYSQIVNDFQKGDIAEGYSVSREKKESFPLTVTSAQKNPTAFYLCASSRTSGGYNEQFFGPGTRLTVL.

The chain recombines TRBV19 with TRBJ2-1; the match to TRBD2 covers 14 bases. Germline assignment: CDR1 LNHDA and CDR2 SQIVND (reference sequence). Unmatched junction bases numbered 7, after V lost 5 bases and J lost 7 bases. The CDR3 has 16 amino acids. CDR3 loop: CASSARRTSGGNEQFF. CDR3 nucleotides: TGTGCCAGTAGTGCGCGGCGGACTAGCGGGGGGAATGAGCAGTTCTTC.

The V gene is TRBV1, the J gene TRBJ2-3; the table calls TRBD2, which could not be checked here. TRBV1 is labeled a pseudogene. The CDR3 has 15 amino acids. CDR3 residues: CTSRLTSGDRDTQYF. The DNA of the CDR3 is TGCACCAGCAGACTAACTAGCGGGGATAGAGATACGCAGTATTTT.

The genes are TRBV5-1 and TRBJ2-2; TRBD1 might be the D (6 bases). This CDR3 contains 15 residues. Germline assignment: CDR1 SGHRS and CDR2 YFSETQ. V lost 0 bases and J lost 4, with 10 bases in between. The CDR3 here is CASSLVGTLTGELFF. As DNA, the CDR3 is TGCGCCAGCAGCTTGGTGGGGACACTCACCGGGGAGCTGTTTTTT. The entire variable domain, with the rest obtained from reference TRBV5-1 and TRBJ2-2, is as follows: KAGVTQTPRYLIKTRGQQVTLSCSPISGHRSVSWYQQTPGQGLQFLFEYFSETQRNKGNFPGRFSGRQFSNSRSEMNVSTLELGDSALYLCASSLVGTLTGELFFGEGSRLTVL.

The V gene is TRBV27, the J gene TRBJ1-5; D unclear. The CDR3 spans 15 residues. The V gene lost 6 bases and the J gene lost 2 bases, with 14 bases spanning the gap. Germline V CDR1 and CDR2: MNHEY, SMNVEV (reference sequence). CDR3 sequence (DNA): TGTGCCAGCAGGGTGACACTCATGGGCAATCAGCCCCAGCATTTT. Its translation is CASRVTLMGNQPQHF.

V and J are TRBV19 and TRBJ2-4; 7 nucleotides match TRBD1. CDR3 length equals 17 residues. The V gene's germline CDR1 is LNHDA and CDR2 SQIVND (reference sequence). Trimming at V came to 5 bases and at J to 2 bases, leaving 12 bases not matched to a gene. The CDR3 DNA sequence: TGTGCCAGTAGTCTTAGGACAGGCGGTGCGACCAAAAACATTCAGTACTTC. Amino acid sequence: CASSLRTGGATKNIQYF. The complete variable domain, with remaining parts taken from reference TRBV19 and TRBJ2-4, reads DGGITQSPKYLFRKEGQNVTLSCEQNLNHDAMYWYRQDPGQGLRLIYYSQIVNDFQKGDIAEGYSVSREKKESFPLTVTSAQKNPTAFYLCASSLRTGGATKNIQYFGAGTRLSVL.

Here the CDR3 reads CASSFGGVGRTNSPLHF. The CDR3 DNA reads as TGTGCCAGCAGCTTTGGAGGGGTCGGCAGAACTAATTCACCCCTCCACTTT. The rearrangement uses TRBV5-5 and TRBJ1-6; D is possibly TRBD1 (5 bases). The CDR3 spans 17 residues. Per the germline V gene, CDR1 is SGHKS and CDR2 is YYEKEE (reference sequence). V was pared by 2 bases and J by 6 bases, with 18 bases between.

This chain uses TRBV24-1 with TRBJ2-3, with TRBD1 identical over 9 bases. This CDR3 region has 16 residues. The V gene end was trimmed by 2 bases and the J gene end by 1 base; junction bases not matched to a gene: 3. Looked up from germline, CDR1 is KGHDR and CDR2 is SFDVKD. Written as DNA, the CDR3 is TGTGCCACCAGTGATTCCCGACAGGGGGGCACAGATACGCAGTATTTT. Its protein is CATSDSRQGGTDTQYF.

V usage is TRBV20-1 and J usage is TRBJ2-1, with no clear D. The V end was cut by 1 base, the J end by 9 bases, with 7 bases between. CDR1 DFQATT and CDR2 SNEGSKA come from the germline V gene (reference sequence). This CDR3 is 11 amino acids long. The DNA for the CDR3 is TGCAGTGCTAGAGTAGCTCTTGAGCAGTTCTTC. Translation: CSARVALEQFF.

This chain connects TRBV2 to TRBJ2-1; TRBD2 aligns across 11 bases. This CDR3 has 16 amino acids. Germline V gives CDR1 SNHLY, CDR2 FYNNEI. V trimming: 3 bases; J trimming: 7 bases; junction bases outside the gene matches: 8. CDR3 DNA: TGTGCCAGCAGTGAGAGAATAGCGGGAGGGCTAAATGAGCAGTTCTTC. Amino acid sequence: CASSERIAGGLNEQFF. Looking up the rest from reference TRBV2 and TRBJ2-1 gives the full variable domain: EPEVTQTPSHQVTQMGQEVILRCVPISNHLYFYWYRQILGQKVEFLVSFYNNEISEKSEIFDDQFSVERPDGSNFTLKIRSTKLEDSAMYFCASSERIAGGLNEQFFGPGTRLTVL.

In its sample, this clone ranks as medium-sized. V is TRBV2 and J is TRBJ1-6, with 8 positions matching TRBD1. The length of the CDR3 is 15 residues. Looked up from germline, CDR1 is SNHLY and CDR2 is FYNNEI. With V trimmed by 8 bases and J by 2 bases, 5 bases remained unmatched. The CDR3 region has the DNA TGTGCCAGCGCTGACAGGGGCACCTATAATTCACCCCTCCACTTT. Translation: CASADRGTYNSPLHF.

This sequence joins TRBV21-1 and TRBJ1-3; TRBD1, as called in the table, went unchecked against the DNA. TRBV21-1 constitutes a pseudogene. The CDR3 is 16 amino acids. The DNA for the CDR3 is TGTGCCAGCAGCAAAGAAGGACAGGGCCCCGGAAACACCATATATTTT. Encoded protein: CASSKEGQGPGNTIYF.

V usage is TRBV11-2 and J usage is TRBJ2-2; the match to TRBD1 covers 8 bases. The germline gives CDR1 SGHAT, CDR2 FQNNGV. There are 15 residues in the CDR3. With 3 bases clipped from V and 4 bases from J, the junction kept 4 bases outside the gene matches. In DNA, the CDR3 is TGTGCCAGCAGCTTTATAACAGGGGGCACCGGGGAGCTGTTTTTT. Its translation is CASSFITGGTGELFF. The entire variable domain, with the rest obtained from reference TRBV11-2 and TRBJ2-2, is as follows: EAGVAQSPRYKIIEKRQSVAFWCNPISGHATLYWYQQILGQGPKLLIQFQNNGVVDDSQLPKDRFSAERLKGVDSTLKIQPAKLEDSAVYLCASSFITGGTGELFFGEGSRLTVL.

This clone came up once. The chain combines TRBV10-3 with TRBJ2-1, with D maybe TRBD2 (5 bases). V gave up 0 bases and J gave up 6 bases, with 12 bases separating them. This CDR3 region has 15 residues. The germline V gene has CDR1 ENHRY and CDR2 SYGVKD. The CDR3 bases are TGTGCCATCAGTGAGTCAACGGGGAGCGGCAATGAGCAGTTCTTC. Amino acid sequence: CAISESTGSGNEQFF.

This clone was picked up one time. The chain is built from TRBV28 and TRBJ2-3; 9 positions match TRBD2. This CDR3 spans 17 amino acids. CDR1 and CDR2 (germline): MDHEN, SYDVKM. Unmatched junction bases numbered 13, after V lost 4 bases and J lost 5 bases. The CDR3 region is CASSSMREGHPQDTQYF. CDR3 coding DNA: TGTGCCAGCAGTTCCATGCGGGAGGGCCATCCCCAAGATACGCAGTATTTT.

This clone was observed a few times. The chain has TRBV19 and TRBJ2-7; a possible D gene is TRBD1 (6 bases). CDR1 is LNHDA, CDR2 SQIVND, per germline (reference sequence). V was cut by 3 bases and J by 0 bases, with 9 bases left in between. The CDR3 has 14 amino acids. The chain's CDR3 is CASSMTGISYEQYF. DNA of the CDR3: TGTGCCAGTAGTATGACAGGAATCTCCTACGAGCAGTACTTC.

This clone was detected only once. The CDR3 sequence is CASSSYSGNTIYF. The CDR3 DNA reads TGTGCCAGCAGTTCCTACTCTGGAAACACCATATATTTT. This chain links TRBV7-3 with TRBJ1-3; D unclear. CDR3 length: 13 residues. Germline CDR1 reads SGHTA; CDR2 reads FQGTGA. Between the trimmed V and J ends, which lost 6 bases and 0 bases, there was a span of 6 bases.

This clone was found once. The chain recombines TRBV28 with TRBJ1-6; 8 bases match TRBD1. The germline V gene encodes CDR1 MDHEN and CDR2 SYDVKM. The CDR3 extends over 16 amino acids. The junction had 11 bases not matched to a gene; V was cut back by 6 bases and J by 7 bases. The CDR3 sequence is CASRPGQAAGNSPLHF. As DNA, the CDR3 is TGTGCCAGCAGGCCGGGACAGGCGGCCGGAAATTCACCCCTCCACTTT.

The genes are TRBV4-3 and TRBJ1-3; perhaps TRBD1 as D (5 bases). Between the trimmed V and J ends, which lost 1 base and 3 bases, there was a span of 10 bases. The germline gives CDR1 LGHNA, CDR2 YSLEER. The CDR3 sequence is 15 residues long. DNA of the CDR3: TGCGCCAGCAGCCAAGGATCAGGGATTGGAAACACCATATATTTT. Protein: CASSQGSGIGNTIYF.

The genes are TRBV6-5 and TRBJ1-4, with 10 bases that match TRBD1. CDR3 length: 12 amino acids. The germline gives CDR1 MNHEY, CDR2 SVGAGI. V dropped 7 bases and J dropped 12; count of bases not matched to a gene: 5. This CDR3 reads CASTSGTGELFF. CDR3 DNA: TGTGCCAGCACCAGTGGGACAGGGGAACTGTTTTTT.

The CDR3 protein is CASSPQGDRGSSPLHF. CDR3 DNA sequence: TGTGCCAGCTCACCGCAAGGGGACAGGGGTAGTTCACCCCTCCACTTT. This sequence joins TRBV18 and TRBJ1-6; 10 positions agree with TRBD1. Trimming cost V 3 bases and J 9 bases; bases outside gene matches: 8. The CDR3 has 16 amino acids. Germline CDR1 reads KGHSH; CDR2 reads LQKENI.

V and J are TRBV24-1 and TRBJ2-1; maybe TRBD1 (5 bases). This CDR3 has 12 residues. The V gene lost 7 bases and the J gene lost 4 bases, with 7 bases spanning the gap. Per the germline V gene, CDR1 is KGHDR and CDR2 is SFDVKD. The CDR3: CATRGRYNEQFF. The CDR3 DNA reads TGTGCCACCAGGGGGCGGTACAATGAGCAGTTCTTC.

This clone was found once. The chain carries TRBV18 and TRBJ1-4; 11 bases fit TRBD1. The V gene end was trimmed by 2 bases and the J gene end by 5 bases; junction bases not matched to a gene: 7. The CDR3 spans 17 residues. CDR1 and CDR2 from the germline V gene are KGHSH and LQKENI. CDR3 sequence reads: CASSPRTGGAMNEKLFF. In DNA form, the CDR3 reads TGTGCCAGCTCACCAAGGACAGGGGGCGCGATGAATGAAAAACTGTTTTTT.

The chain is built from TRBV4-3 and TRBJ1-3; 7 bases line up with TRBD1. Germline CDR1 is LGHNA and CDR2 is YSLEER. This CDR3 is built from 17 residues. V trimming: 0 bases; J trimming: 0 bases; junction bases outside the gene matches: 5. The CDR3 spells CASSQDRQGHSGNTIYF. The CDR3 DNA reads as TGCGCCAGCAGCCAAGATCGACAGGGCCACTCTGGAAACACCATATATTTT.

V is TRBV10-3 and J is TRBJ2-3; a possible D gene is TRBD1 (5 bases). Germline V lookup: CDR1 ENHRY, CDR2 SYGVKD. V was pared by 2 bases and J by 2 bases, with 14 bases between. The CDR3 runs to 16 residues. CDR3 sequence: CAISEGDRALTDTQYF. The CDR3 bases are TGTGCCATCAGTGAGGGAGACAGAGCACTCACAGATACGCAGTATTTT.

V gene TRBV7-9 combines with J gene TRBJ2-1, with 8 bases matching TRBD1. J gave up 0 bases and V 5 bases, and 6 bases lay outside the gene matches. Germline CDR1 reads SEHNR; CDR2 reads FQNEAQ (reference sequence). There are 16 residues in the CDR3. As DNA, the CDR3 is TGTGCCAGCAGCCCAAGGACAGGGAGCTCCTACAATGAGCAGTTCTTC. Translated: CASSPRTGSSYNEQFF.

The rearrangement links TRBV18 to TRBJ1-3; D call uncertain. The V gene's germline CDR1 is KGHSH and CDR2 LQKENI. CDR3 length: 16 amino acids. Trimming removed 3 bases at V and 0 bases at J, with 12 bases between. CDR3 DNA: TGTGCCAGCTCACCTTCGAGAGGAACCTCTGGAAACACCATATATTTT. This translates into CASSPSRGTSGNTIYF.

This clone was seen a single time. The V and J genes are TRBV2 and TRBJ1-2; tentative D call: TRBD1 (6 bases). V was clipped by 6 bases and J by 1 base, with 18 bases between them. This CDR3 has 16 residues. From germline, CDR1 is SNHLY and CDR2 FYNNEI. The CDR3 DNA is TGTGCCAGCAGCGTCTCCGGGACAAGAAGTAACTATGGCTACACCTTC. Translation: CASSVSGTRSNYGYTF.